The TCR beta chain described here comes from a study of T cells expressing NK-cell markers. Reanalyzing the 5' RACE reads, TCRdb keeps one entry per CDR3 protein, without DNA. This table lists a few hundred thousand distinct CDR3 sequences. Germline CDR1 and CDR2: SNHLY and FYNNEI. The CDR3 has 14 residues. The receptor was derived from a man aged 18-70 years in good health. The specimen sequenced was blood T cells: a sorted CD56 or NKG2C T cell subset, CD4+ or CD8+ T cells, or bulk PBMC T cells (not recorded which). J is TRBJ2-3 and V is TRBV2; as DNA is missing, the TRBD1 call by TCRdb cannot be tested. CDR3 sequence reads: CAGNQLLSADTQYF.